The clone carrying this T cell receptor beta chain showed up many times. Antigen: not known. The sample belongs to a study of human T cells and chemical hapten exposure. Findings of the study overall: Expanded TCRs were compared with controls, and the expanded TCRs formed significantly more large CDR3 similarity clusters.

Via MiXCR, TCRdb re-called the RACE reads, giving one row per CDR3 protein. The table lists 85,000 to 100,000 distinct CDR3 sequences, approximately 10% of them singletons. Germline V gene data show CDR1 as SEHNR and CDR2 as FQNEAQ (reference sequence). The CDR3 length is 14 residues. V lost 5 bases to trimming and J lost 9 bases; unmatched junction nucleotides: 10. Time point indicated: patch test 2, 6 weeks after DPC sensitization. Treatment given: therapeutic diphenylcyclopropenone sensitization with weekly scalp DPC. The genes are TRBV7-9 and TRBJ2-7; 10 bases are a match to TRBD1. The material sequenced was whole blood, taken in connection with sensitization to the hapten diphenylcyclopropenone (DPC). The receptor comes from a man between 40 and 49 years old with alopecia areata. Some clones in this sample may be carry-over from other donors' samples. Written as DNA, the CDR3 is TGTGCCAGCAGCAGGGGACAGGGGCTTTCGGTGCAGTACTTC. This codes for CASSRGQGLSVQYF. Drawing the rest from reference TRBV7-9 and TRBJ2-7, the complete variable domain is DTGVSQNPRHKITKRGQNVTFRCDPISEHNRLYWYRQTLGQGPEFLTYFQNEAQLEKSRLLSDRFSAERPKGSFSTLEIQRTEQGDSAMYLCASSRGQGLSVQYFGPGTRLTVT.